The present entry profiles one TCR beta chain with its context. The V and J ends lost 3 bases and 1 base respectively, with 12 bases between them. CDR1 is SGHAT, CDR2 FQNNGV, per germline. This CDR3 comprises 15 residues. This sample is drawn from a study of blood T cell repertoires in COVID-19. In the authors' methods: Amplified reference gene primers provided the basis for estimating nucleated cell counts. TCRdb keeps only in-frame clones here, not all; method: immunoSEQ multiplex PCR. The V and J calls and clone size come from that table; D and trimming were worked out from the DNA. The sample shows around 70,000 clones, approximately 80% of them seen only once.

The chain links TRBV11-2 to TRBJ2-5, with D possibly being TRBD1 (5 bases). The sequencing input was peripheral blood. This TCR came from a human donor in a cohort sampled during active COVID-19. CDR3 in amino acids: CASSFRGFGQETQYF. The CDR3 bases are TGTGCCAGCAGCTTTAGGGGTTTCGGCCAAGAGACCCAGTACTTC.